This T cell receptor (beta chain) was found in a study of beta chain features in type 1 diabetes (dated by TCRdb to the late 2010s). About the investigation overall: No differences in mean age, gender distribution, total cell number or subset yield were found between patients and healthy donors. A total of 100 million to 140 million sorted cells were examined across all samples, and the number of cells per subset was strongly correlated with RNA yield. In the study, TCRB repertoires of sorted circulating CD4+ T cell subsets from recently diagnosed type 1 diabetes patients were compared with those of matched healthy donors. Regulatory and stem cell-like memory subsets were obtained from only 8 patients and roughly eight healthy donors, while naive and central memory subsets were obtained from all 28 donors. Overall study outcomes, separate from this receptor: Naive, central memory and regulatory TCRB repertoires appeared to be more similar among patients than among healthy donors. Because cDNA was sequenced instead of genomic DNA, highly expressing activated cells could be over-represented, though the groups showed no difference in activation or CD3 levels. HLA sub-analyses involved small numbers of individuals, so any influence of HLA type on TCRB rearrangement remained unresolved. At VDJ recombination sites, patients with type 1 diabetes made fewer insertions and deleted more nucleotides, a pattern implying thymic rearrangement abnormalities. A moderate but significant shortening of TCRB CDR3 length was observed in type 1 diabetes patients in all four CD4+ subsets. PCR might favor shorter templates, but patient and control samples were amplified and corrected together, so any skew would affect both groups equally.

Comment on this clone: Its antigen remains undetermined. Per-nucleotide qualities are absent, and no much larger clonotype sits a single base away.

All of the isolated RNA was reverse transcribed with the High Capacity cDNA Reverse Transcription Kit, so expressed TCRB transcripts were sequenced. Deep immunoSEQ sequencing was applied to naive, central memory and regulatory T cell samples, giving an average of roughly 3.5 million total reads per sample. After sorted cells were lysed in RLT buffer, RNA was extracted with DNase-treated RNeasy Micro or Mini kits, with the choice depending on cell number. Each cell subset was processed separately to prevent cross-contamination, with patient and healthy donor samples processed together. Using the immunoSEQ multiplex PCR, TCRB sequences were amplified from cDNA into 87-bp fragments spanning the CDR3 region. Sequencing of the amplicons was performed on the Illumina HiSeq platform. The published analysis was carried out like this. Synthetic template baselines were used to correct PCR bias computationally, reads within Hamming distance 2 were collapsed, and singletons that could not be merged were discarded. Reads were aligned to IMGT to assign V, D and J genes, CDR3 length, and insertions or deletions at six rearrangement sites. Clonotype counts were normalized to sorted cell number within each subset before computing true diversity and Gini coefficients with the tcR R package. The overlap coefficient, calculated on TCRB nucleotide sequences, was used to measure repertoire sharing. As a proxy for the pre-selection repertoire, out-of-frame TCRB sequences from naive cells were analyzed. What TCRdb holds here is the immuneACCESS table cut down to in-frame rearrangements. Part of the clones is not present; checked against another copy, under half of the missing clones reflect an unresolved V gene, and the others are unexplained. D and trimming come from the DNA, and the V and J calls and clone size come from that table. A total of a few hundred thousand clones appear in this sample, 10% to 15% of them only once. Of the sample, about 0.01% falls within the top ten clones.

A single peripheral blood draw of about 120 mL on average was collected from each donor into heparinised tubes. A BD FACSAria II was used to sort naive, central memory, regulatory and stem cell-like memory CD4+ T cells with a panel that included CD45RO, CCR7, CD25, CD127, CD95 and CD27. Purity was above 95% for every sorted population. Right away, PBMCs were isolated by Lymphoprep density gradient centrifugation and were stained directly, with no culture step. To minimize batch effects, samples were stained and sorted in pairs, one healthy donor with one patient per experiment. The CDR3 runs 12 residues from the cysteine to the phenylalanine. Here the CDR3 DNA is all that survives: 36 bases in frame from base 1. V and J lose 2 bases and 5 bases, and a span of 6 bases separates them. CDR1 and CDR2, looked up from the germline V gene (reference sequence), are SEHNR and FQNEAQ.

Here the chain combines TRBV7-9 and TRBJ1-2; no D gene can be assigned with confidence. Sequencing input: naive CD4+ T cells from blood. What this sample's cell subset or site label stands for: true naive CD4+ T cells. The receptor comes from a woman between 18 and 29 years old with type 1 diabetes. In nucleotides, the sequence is TGTGCCAGCAGCTTATCAGTTTATGGCTACACCTTC. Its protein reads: CASSLSVYGYTF.